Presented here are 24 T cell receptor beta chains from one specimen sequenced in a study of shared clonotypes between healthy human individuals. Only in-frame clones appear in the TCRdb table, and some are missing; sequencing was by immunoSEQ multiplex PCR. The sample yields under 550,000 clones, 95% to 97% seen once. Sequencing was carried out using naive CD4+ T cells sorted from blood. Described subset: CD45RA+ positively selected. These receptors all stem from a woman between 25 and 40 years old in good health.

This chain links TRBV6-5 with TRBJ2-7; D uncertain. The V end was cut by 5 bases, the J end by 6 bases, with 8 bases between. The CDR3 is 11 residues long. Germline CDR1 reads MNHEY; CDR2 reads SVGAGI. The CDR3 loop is CASSVLSEQYF. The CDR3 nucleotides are TGTGCCAGCAGTGTGCTTTCCGAGCAGTACTTC.

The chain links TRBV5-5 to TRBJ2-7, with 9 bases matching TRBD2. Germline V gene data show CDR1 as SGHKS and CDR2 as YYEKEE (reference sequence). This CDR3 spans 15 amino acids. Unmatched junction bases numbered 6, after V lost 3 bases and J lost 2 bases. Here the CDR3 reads CASSWRREGPYEQYF. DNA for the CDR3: TGTGCCAGCAGCTGGCGGCGGGAGGGCCCCTACGAGCAGTACTTC.

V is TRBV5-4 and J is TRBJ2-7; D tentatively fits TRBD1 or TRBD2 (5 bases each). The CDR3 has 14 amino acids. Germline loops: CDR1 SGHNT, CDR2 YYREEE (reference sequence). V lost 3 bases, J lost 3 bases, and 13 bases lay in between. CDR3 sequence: CASSWGLIDYEQYF. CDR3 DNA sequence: TGTGCCAGCAGCTGGGGGTTGATCGACTACGAGCAGTACTTC.

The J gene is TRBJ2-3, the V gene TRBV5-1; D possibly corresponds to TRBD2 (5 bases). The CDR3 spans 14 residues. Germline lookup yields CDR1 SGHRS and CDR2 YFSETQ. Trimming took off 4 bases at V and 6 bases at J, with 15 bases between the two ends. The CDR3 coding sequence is TGCGCCAGCAGCCCCTGGCAGCCGGGGGATACGCAGTATTTT. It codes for CASSPWQPGDTQYF.

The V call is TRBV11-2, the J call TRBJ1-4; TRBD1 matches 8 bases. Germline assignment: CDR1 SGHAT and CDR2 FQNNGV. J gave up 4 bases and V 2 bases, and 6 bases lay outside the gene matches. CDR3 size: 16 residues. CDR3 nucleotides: TGTGCCAGCAGCTTAACGGGACAGGTGTTTAATGAAAAACTGTTTTTT. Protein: CASSLTGQVFNEKLFF.

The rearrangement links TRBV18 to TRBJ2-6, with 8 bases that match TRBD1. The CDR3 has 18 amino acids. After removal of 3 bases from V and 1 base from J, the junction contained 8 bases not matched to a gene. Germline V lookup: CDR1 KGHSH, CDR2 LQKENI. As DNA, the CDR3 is TGTGCCAGCTCACCTCAGGGGGCCCACCCTTCTGGGGCCAACGTCCTGACTTTC. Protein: CASSPQGAHPSGANVLTF.

The CDR3 nucleotides are TGTGCCAGCAGTGAATACAGGGGGCCCTATGGCTACACCTTC. This codes for CASSEYRGPYGYTF. V usage is TRBV2 and J usage is TRBJ1-2; 9 nucleotides align to TRBD1. V shed 2 bases and J 4 bases; nucleotides not matched to a gene: 2. There are 14 residues in the CDR3. The V gene's germline CDR1 is SNHLY and CDR2 FYNNEI.

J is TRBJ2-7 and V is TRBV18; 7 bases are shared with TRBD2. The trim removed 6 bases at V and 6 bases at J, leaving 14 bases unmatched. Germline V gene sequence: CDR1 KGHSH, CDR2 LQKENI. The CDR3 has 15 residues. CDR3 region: CASSIVAGVEFEQYF. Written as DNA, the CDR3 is TGTGCCAGCTCGATTGTGGCGGGAGTTGAGTTCGAGCAGTACTTC.

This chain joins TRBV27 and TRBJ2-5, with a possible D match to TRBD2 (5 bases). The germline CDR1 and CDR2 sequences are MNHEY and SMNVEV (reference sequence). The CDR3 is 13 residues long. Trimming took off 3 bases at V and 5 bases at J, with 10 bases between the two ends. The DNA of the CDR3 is TGTGCCAGCAGTTTTAGGAGGAGGGAGACCCAGTACTTC. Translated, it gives CASSFRRRETQYF.

Here the CDR3 reads CASSSGRGPPKSYNEQFF. The CDR3 nucleotides are TGTGCCAGTAGTTCCGGGAGGGGTCCCCCTAAGTCCTACAATGAGCAGTTCTTC. This rearrangement joins TRBV19 to TRBJ2-1; 8 nucleotides agree with TRBD2. The length of the CDR3 is 18 residues. Germline trimming cut 5 bases from V and 1 base from J; bases unmatched to any gene: 13. Looked up from germline, CDR1 is LNHDA and CDR2 is SQIVND (reference sequence).

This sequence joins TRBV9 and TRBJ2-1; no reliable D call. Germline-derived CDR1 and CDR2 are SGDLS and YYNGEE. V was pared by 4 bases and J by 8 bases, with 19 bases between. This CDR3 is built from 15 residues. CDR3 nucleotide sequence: TGTGCCAGCAGCCCCCACTCCACGGTGGGCGATGAGCAGTTCTTC. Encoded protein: CASSPHSTVGDEQFF. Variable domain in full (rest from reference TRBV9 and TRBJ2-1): DSGVTQTPKHLITATGQRVTLRCSPRSGDLSVYWYQQSLDQGLQFLIQYYNGEERAKGNILERFSAQQFPDLHSELNLSSLELGDSALYFCASSPHSTVGDEQFFGPGTRLTVL.

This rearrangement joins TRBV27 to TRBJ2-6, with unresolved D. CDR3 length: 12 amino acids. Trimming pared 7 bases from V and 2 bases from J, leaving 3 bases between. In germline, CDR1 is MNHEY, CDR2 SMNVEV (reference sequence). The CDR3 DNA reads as TGTGCCAGCAAGACTGGGGCCAACGTCCTGACTTTC. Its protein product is CASKTGANVLTF. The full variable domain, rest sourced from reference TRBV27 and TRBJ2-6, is EAQVTQNPRYLITVTGKKLTVTCSQNMNHEYMSWYRQDPGLGLRQIYYSMNVEVTDKGDVPEGYKVSRKEKRNFPLILESPSPNQTSLYFCASKTGANVLTFGAGSRLTVL.

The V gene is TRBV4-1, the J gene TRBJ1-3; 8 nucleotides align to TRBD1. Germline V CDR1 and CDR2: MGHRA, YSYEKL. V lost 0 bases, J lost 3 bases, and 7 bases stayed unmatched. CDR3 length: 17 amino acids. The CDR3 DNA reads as TGCGCCAGCAGCCAAGATCGGGCCAGGGGGCTTGGAAACACCATATATTTT. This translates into CASSQDRARGLGNTIYF.

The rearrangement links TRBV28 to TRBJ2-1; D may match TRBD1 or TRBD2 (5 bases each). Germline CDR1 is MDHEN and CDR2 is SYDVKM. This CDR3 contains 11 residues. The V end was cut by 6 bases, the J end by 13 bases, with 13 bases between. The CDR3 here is CASSYTGPQFF. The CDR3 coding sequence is TGTGCCAGCAGCTACACGGGACCCCAGTTCTTC.

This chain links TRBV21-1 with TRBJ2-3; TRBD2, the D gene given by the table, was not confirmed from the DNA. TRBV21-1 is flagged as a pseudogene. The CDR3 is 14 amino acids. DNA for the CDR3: TGTGCCACCTCGGGTCTAGCGCACACAGATACGCAGTATTTT. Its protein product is CATSGLAHTDTQYF.

The CDR3 region is CASSLGRLGNSYEQYF. As DNA, the CDR3 is TGTGCCAGCAGTTTGGGGAGACTAGGGAACTCCTACGAGCAGTACTTC. This chain links TRBV27 with TRBJ2-7; D might be TRBD2 (6 bases). The ends were cut back, 3 bases at V and 0 bases at J, with 15 bases in the middle. CDR3 length: 16 amino acids. The germline V gene encodes CDR1 MNHEY and CDR2 SMNVEV (reference sequence).

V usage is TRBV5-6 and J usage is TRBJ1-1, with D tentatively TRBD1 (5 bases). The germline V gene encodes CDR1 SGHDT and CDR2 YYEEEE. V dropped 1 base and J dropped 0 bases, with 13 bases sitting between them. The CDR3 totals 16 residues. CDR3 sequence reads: CASSLPGRYMNTEAFF. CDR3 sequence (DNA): TGTGCCAGCAGCTTGCCGGGACGGTACATGAACACTGAAGCTTTCTTT.

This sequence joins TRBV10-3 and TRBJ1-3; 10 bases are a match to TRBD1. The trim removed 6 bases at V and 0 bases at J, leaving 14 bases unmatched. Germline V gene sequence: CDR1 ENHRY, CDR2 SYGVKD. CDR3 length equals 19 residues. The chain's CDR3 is CAIRPGQGMWGNSGNTIYF. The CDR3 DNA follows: TGTGCCATCAGACCGGGACAGGGGATGTGGGGGAACTCTGGAAACACCATATATTTT.

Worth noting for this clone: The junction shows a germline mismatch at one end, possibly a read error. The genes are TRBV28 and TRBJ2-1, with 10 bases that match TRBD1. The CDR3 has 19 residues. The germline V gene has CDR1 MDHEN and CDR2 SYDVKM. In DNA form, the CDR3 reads TGTGCCAGCAATTTACCCTTCCGACCGGGACAGGGGCCCTACAATGAGCAGTTCTTC. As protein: CASNLPFRPGQGPYNEQFF.

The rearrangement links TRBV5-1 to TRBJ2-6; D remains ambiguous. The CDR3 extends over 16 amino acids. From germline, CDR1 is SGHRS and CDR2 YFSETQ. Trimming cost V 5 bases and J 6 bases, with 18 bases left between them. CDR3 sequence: CASSQDTWKKANVLTF. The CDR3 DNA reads TGCGCCAGCAGTCAAGACACCTGGAAGAAGGCCAACGTCCTGACTTTC.

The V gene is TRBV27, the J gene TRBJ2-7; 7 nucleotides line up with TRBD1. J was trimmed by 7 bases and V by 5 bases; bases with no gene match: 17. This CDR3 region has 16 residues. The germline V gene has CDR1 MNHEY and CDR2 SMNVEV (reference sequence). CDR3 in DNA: TGTGCCAGCAGTCCCCGACAGGGCTATAGGAGGTTAGAGCAGTACTTC. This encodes CASSPRQGYRRLEQYF.

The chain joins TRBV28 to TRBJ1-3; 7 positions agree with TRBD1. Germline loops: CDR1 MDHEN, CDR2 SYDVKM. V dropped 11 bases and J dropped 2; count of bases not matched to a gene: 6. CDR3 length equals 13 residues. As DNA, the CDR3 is TGTGCCTCGAACACAGGGGCTGGAAACACCATATATTTT. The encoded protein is CASNTGAGNTIYF.

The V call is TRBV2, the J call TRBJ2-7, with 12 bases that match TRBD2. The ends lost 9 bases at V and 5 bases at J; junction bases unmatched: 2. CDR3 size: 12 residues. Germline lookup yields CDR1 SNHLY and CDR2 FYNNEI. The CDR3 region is CARRTSGNEQYF. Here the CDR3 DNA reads TGTGCCAGACGGACTAGCGGGAACGAGCAGTACTTC.

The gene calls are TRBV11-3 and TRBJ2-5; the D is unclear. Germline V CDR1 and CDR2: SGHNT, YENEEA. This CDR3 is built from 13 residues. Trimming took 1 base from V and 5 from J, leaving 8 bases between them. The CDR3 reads CASSLGVWETQYF. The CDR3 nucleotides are TGTGCCAGCAGCTTAGGGGTATGGGAGACCCAGTACTTC.